This T cell receptor beta chain is drawn from a study of Tregs in tolerant kidney transplant recipients. As for this clone: Its specificity is unknown. The read terminates 3 residues ahead of where the CDR3 ends, so the germline J gene completes it.

Thawed PBMCs were FACS-sorted into unstimulated CD4+CD25+CD127- regulatory T cells, CD4+CD25- non-regulatory cells, CD4 and CD8 cells. The repertoire was sequenced with immunoSEQ multiplex PCR; TCRdb's copy has only in-frame clones and lacks some. Here the sample table reports 30,000 to 35,000 clones. Study observations and caveats: This study did not directly address biological reproducibility. Changing PCR primers prevented nucleotide comparison between some patients' samples.

Trimming at V came to 3 bases and at J to 4 bases, leaving 8 bases not matched to a gene. The CDR3 covers 15 residues. CDR1 LNHDA and CDR2 SQIVND come from the germline V gene (reference sequence). This chain joins TRBV19 and TRBJ1-2, with 7 bases fitting TRBD1. This sequence originates from a human donor who received a combined kidney and bone marrow transplant. This sample comprised CD8+ T cells from blood, obtained before the transplant. The CDR3: CASSIGQGVAYGYTF. The CDR3 DNA, read in part, is TGTGCCAGTAGTATTGGGCAGGGGGTTGCCTATGGC.